Listed below are T cell receptor beta chains from one sample, sequenced in a study of neurological immune-mediated disorders. From the 5' RACE reads, TCRdb called clonotypes with MiXCR, one entry per CDR3 protein. Among about 20,000 distinct CDR3 sequences, less than 3.5% were seen once, and the ten largest hold 4.5% to 7%. Sequencing was carried out using PBMCs. The receptors derive from a woman between 18 and 29 years old with multiple sclerosis. The CDR3 runs from the conserved cysteine through the conserved F or W.

>TRBV3-1|15|TRBJ1-5
CASSQDRRGNQPQHF
>TRBV24-1|15|TRBJ2-3
CATSDRDRGTDTQYF
>TRBV25-1|13|TRBJ1-2
CASSRVENYGYTF
>TRBV7-2|15|TRBJ1-1
CASSSWSTGYTEAFF
>TRBV12-3/TRBV12-4|13|TRBJ2-1
CASSLGYLGRQFF
>TRBV20-1|14|TRBJ1-1
CSAPHTGADTEAFF
>TRBV5-1|15|TRBJ2-1
CASSLGERLNNEQFF
>TRBV5-1|13|TRBJ2-1
CASSLGGGSEQFF
>TRBV29-1|10|TRBJ1-1
CSVGTTEAFF
>TRBV3-1|15|TRBJ2-1
CASSSRLAGDNEQFF
>TRBV7-2|15|TRBJ2-1
CASSGRTSGSNEQFF
>TRBV5-1|15|TRBJ2-6
CASRERSSGANVLTF
>TRBV5-1|14|TRBJ2-3
CASSLNDNTDTQYF
>TRBV6-5|14|TRBJ2-1
CASSAGLAGLVQFF
>TRBV11-3|11|TRBJ2-2
CASAFTGELFF
>TRBV27|13|TRBJ1-2
CASRREGNYGYTF
>TRBV6-5|15|TRBJ1-4
CASSYGGATNEKLFF
>TRBV6-5|13|TRBJ2-2
CASKSRDTGELFF
>TRBV29-1|14|TRBJ2-3
CSVDKQEEVMRMHF
>TRBV6-5|13|TRBJ1-1
CASSSHVNTEAFF
>TRBV5-6|13|TRBJ2-7
CASSGTVIYEQYF
>TRBV4-3|16|TRBJ2-1
CASSQDRRISYNEQFF
>TRBV20-1|15|TRBJ1-4
CSASTHRVSNEKLFF
>TRBV28|15|TRBJ2-4
CASSEGGLAKNIQYF
>TRBV12-3/TRBV12-4|15|TRBJ2-3
CASRLLAGDTDTQYF
>TRBV6-5|13|TRBJ1-1
CASSLQGDTEAFF
>TRBV7-8|18|TRBJ2-1
CASSLVILAGIARHEQFF
>TRBV6-5|15|TRBJ2-3
CASSYRGGITDTQYF
>TRBV6-5|15|TRBJ1-2
CASRSGTGGAVGYTF
>TRBV18|16|TRBJ2-1
CASSRPGTSGYNEQFF
>TRBV20-1|15|TRBJ2-3
CSALQRDSGTDTQYF
>TRBV20-1|15|TRBJ2-3
CSARDRARGTDTQYF